The 27 T cell receptor beta chains in this list originate from one sample, sequenced in a study of blood T cell repertoires in COVID-19. The method was immunoSEQ multiplex PCR; TCRdb's version includes in-frame clones alone and lacks a portion of them. This table has under 25,000 clones, 70% to 90% appearing once. Specimen: peripheral blood. These receptors all stem from a human donor with active COVID-19. The donor label of this sample is uncertain.

This chain connects TRBV6-5 to TRBJ2-1, with D possibly being TRBD1 (6 bases). Germline V gives CDR1 MNHEY, CDR2 SVGAGI. The ends were cut back, 6 bases at V and 10 bases at J, with 22 bases in the middle. There are 15 residues in the CDR3. The CDR3 DNA reads TGTGCCAGCAGGCCCCGGGACCCACCTAGGGGGGAGCAGTTCTTC. It yields the protein CASRPRDPPRGEQFF.

The gene calls are TRBV6-6 and TRBJ1-5, with D hard to call. V was pared by 6 bases and J by 1 base, with 7 bases between. In germline, CDR1 is MNHNY, CDR2 SVGAGI (reference sequence). The CDR3 length is 13 residues. CDR3 in amino acids: CASSSLSNQPQHF. The CDR3 nucleotides are TGTGCCAGCAGCAGTTTAAGCAATCAGCCCCAGCATTTT.

This sequence joins TRBV6-2 or TRBV6-3 and TRBJ2-7, with D tentatively TRBD2 (5 bases). V gave up 0 bases and J gave up 3 bases, with 12 bases separating them. CDR1 is MNHEY and CDR2 is SVGEGT in the germline V gene. The CDR3 runs to 15 residues. CDR3 residues: CASSYSKVSDYEQYF. CDR3 coding DNA: TGTGCCAGCAGTTACTCGAAGGTTAGCGACTACGAGCAGTACTTC.

The rearrangement links TRBV10-3 to TRBJ2-7, with 13 bases fitting TRBD2. Germline V gives CDR1 ENHRY, CDR2 SYGVKD. With 3 bases clipped from V and 6 bases from J, the junction kept 11 bases outside the gene matches. The CDR3 contains 17 residues. CDR3 sequence (DNA): TGTGCCATCAGTGACTCCAGGACTAGCGGGAGTTTGGGCGAGCAGTACTTC. Its translation is CAISDSRTSGSLGEQYF.

V gene TRBV5-1 combines with J gene TRBJ2-2, with TRBD2 matching over 13 bases. The CDR3 covers 16 residues. With 3 bases clipped from V and 6 bases from J, the junction kept 5 bases outside the gene matches. Germline assignment: CDR1 SGHRS and CDR2 YFSETQ. The CDR3 bases are TGCGCCAGCAGCTGGACTAGCGGGAGTGATCCCGGGGAGCTGTTTTTT. Its protein product is CASSWTSGSDPGELFF.

J is TRBJ1-2 and V is TRBV7-8, with 7 bases aligning to TRBD1. Trimming took 6 bases from V and 5 from J; bases not matched to a gene: 15. Germline CDR1 is SGHVS and CDR2 is FQNEAQ. The CDR3 totals 16 residues. In DNA, the CDR3 is TGTGCCAGCAGTTTCCTATCGACAGGGAAGTTATATGGCTACACCTTC. Encoded protein: CASSFLSTGKLYGYTF.

CDR3 nucleotides: TGTGCCAGCCTAGGGGTCTCTGGGGCCAACGTCCTGACTTTC. Amino acid sequence: CASLGVSGANVLTF. The J gene is TRBJ2-6, the V gene TRBV10-3; weak D call: TRBD1 (5 bases). The CDR3 runs to 14 residues. Germline CDR1 is ENHRY and CDR2 is SYGVKD. V lost 10 bases to trimming and J lost 0 bases, with 10 bases between them.

The chain links TRBV7-3 to TRBJ2-1, with TRBD1 as a possible D gene (6 bases). The CDR3 totals 14 residues. The ends were cut back, 6 bases at V and 4 bases at J, with 13 bases in the middle. CDR1 and CDR2 from the germline V gene are SGHTA and FQGTGA. The CDR3 is CASSNRDHYNEQFF. CDR3 DNA sequence: TGTGCCAGCAGTAACAGGGACCATTACAATGAGCAGTTCTTC.

J is TRBJ2-5 and V is TRBV25-1; a possible D gene is TRBD2 (5 bases). CDR3 length: 15 amino acids. Germline assignment: CDR1 MGHDK and CDR2 SYGVNS. The germline V and J ends were trimmed by 3 bases and 1 base, with 12 bases remaining between them. CDR3 nucleotide sequence: TGTGCCAGCAGTGACTGGGCGGGTGTCCAAGAGACCCAGTACTTC. This codes for CASSDWAGVQETQYF.

The V and J genes are TRBV28 and TRBJ2-7; 11 positions match TRBD1. Germline loops: CDR1 MDHEN, CDR2 SYDVKM. The CDR3 sequence is 14 residues long. V shed 8 bases, J shed 4 bases, and the junction held 7 bases outside the gene matches. DNA for the CDR3: TGTGCCAGCGAGGGGACAGGGGGTTTATACGAGCAGTACTTC. Translation: CASEGTGGLYEQYF.

The chain joins TRBV3-1 (or the pseudogene TRBV3-2) to TRBJ2-1; maybe TRBD2 (5 bases). This CDR3 is built from 13 residues. From germline, CDR1 is LGHDT and CDR2 YNNKEL (reference sequence). The V end lost 4 bases, the J end lost 5 bases, and 9 bases lay between the germline ends. CDR3 nucleotides: TGTGCCAGCAGCCGGCAGAGGGACAATGAGCAGTTCTTC. The encoded protein is CASSRQRDNEQFF.

The chain carries TRBV5-6 and TRBJ2-2; TRBD2 matches at 8 bases. V was pared by 0 bases and J by 0 bases, with 4 bases of the junction left unmatched. The CDR3 has 17 residues. Germline CDR1 and CDR2: SGHDT and YYEEEE. This chain's CDR3 is CASSLGRSGANTGELFF. The CDR3 region has the DNA TGTGCCAGCAGCTTGGGACGTAGCGGGGCGAACACCGGGGAGCTGTTTTTT.

The chain joins TRBV15 to TRBJ2-1; 9 bases match TRBD2. The V gene end was trimmed by 7 bases and the J gene end by 4 bases; junction bases not matched to a gene: 11. Germline-derived CDR1 and CDR2 are LNHNV and YYDKDF (reference sequence). CDR3 length equals 16 residues. The CDR3 sequence is CATIPAGGTLYNEQFF. In nucleotides, the CDR3 is TGTGCCACCATTCCAGCGGGGGGTACCCTTTACAATGAGCAGTTCTTC.

The V and J genes are TRBV5-6 and TRBJ1-1; maybe TRBD1 (6 bases). V lost 4 bases, J lost 0 bases, and 22 bases lay in between. The germline gives CDR1 SGHDT, CDR2 YYEEEE. This CDR3 comprises 18 residues. This chain's CDR3 is CASSLTWTRGLMNTEAFF. The CDR3 bases are TGTGCCAGCAGCCTGACCTGGACGCGGGGGCTCATGAACACTGAAGCTTTCTTT.

The chain recombines TRBV7-2 with TRBJ2-3; 10 positions agree with TRBD2. V was clipped by 3 bases and J by 3 bases; unmatched bases: 3. Germline CDR1 is SGHTA and CDR2 is FQGNSA. There are 15 residues in the CDR3. The CDR3 DNA sequence: TGTGCCAGCAGCTTGGGACTAGCGTATACAGATACGCAGTATTTT. Amino acids: CASSLGLAYTDTQYF.

This chain connects TRBV18 to TRBJ2-7, with TRBD1 matching over 8 bases. Germline CDR1 and CDR2: KGHSH and LQKENI. J gave up 6 bases and V 3 bases, and 7 bases lay outside the gene matches. The CDR3 loop spans 14 amino acids. The CDR3 reads CASSPTGDASEQYF. In DNA, the CDR3 is TGTGCCAGCTCACCGACAGGGGATGCGTCCGAGCAGTACTTC.

The V and J genes are TRBV28 and TRBJ1-5; a possible D gene is TRBD1 (5 bases). With 7 bases removed from V and 4 bases from J, the gap between germline ends came to 11 bases. The germline V gene encodes CDR1 MDHEN and CDR2 SYDVKM. The CDR3 loop spans 13 amino acids. The CDR3 DNA is TGTGCCAGCAAAACAGGCGGTAATCAGCCCCAGCATTTT. Translation: CASKTGGNQPQHF.

This rearrangement joins TRBV6-1 to TRBJ2-1; TRBD2 aligns across 9 bases. Germline V lookup: CDR1 MNHNS, CDR2 SASEGT. The CDR3 length is 15 residues. The junction had 8 bases not matched to a gene; V was cut back by 2 bases and J by 9 bases. CDR3 nucleotides: TGTGCCAGCAGTGAACGACTAGCGGAGCACAGTGAGCAGTTCTTC. Translating gives CASSERLAEHSEQFF.

This clone was observed once. The chain is built from TRBV29-1 and TRBJ2-2, with unresolved D. This CDR3 is built from 11 residues. The germline V gene has CDR1 SQVTM and CDR2 ANQGSEA. The V end was cut by 4 bases, the J end by 3 bases, with 3 bases between. The CDR3 DNA reads as TGCAGCGTTGGAGACACCGGGGAGCTGTTTTTT. As protein: CSVGDTGELFF.

This clone appeared once. This chain joins TRBV7-6 and TRBJ2-3, with 7 bases lining up with TRBD2. The CDR3 covers 15 residues. J gave up 5 bases and V 1 base, and 6 bases lay outside the gene matches. Germline loops: CDR1 SGHVS, CDR2 FNYEAQ. The CDR3 coding sequence is TGTGCCAGCAGCTTAGTAGCGGCGGGGGTAGATACGCAGTATTTT. This encodes CASSLVAAGVDTQYF. The variable domain in full, completed from reference TRBV7-6 and TRBJ2-3, reads GAGVSQSPRYKVTKRGQDVALRCDPISGHVSLYWYRQALGQGPEFLTYFNYEAQQDKSGLPNDRFSAERPEGSISTLTIQRTEQRDSAMYRCASSLVAAGVDTQYFGPGTRLTVL.

This rearrangement joins TRBV7-9 to TRBJ2-7; 14 bases align to TRBD2. The ends lost 4 bases at V and 5 bases at J; junction bases unmatched: 1. The CDR3 totals 14 residues. The germline CDR1 and CDR2 sequences are SEHNR and FQNEAQ (reference sequence). The CDR3 DNA sequence: TGTGCCAGCAGCTCGGGACTAGCGGGAGACGAGCAGTACTTC. Its protein is CASSSGLAGDEQYF.

This sequence joins TRBV2 and TRBJ2-2; 12 bases fit TRBD2. The length of the CDR3 is 18 residues. Germline lookup yields CDR1 SNHLY and CDR2 FYNNEI. The V and J ends lost 6 bases and 1 base, in that order; junction bases with no gene match: 9. In DNA, the CDR3 is TGTGCCAGCAGGTTGGGGACTAGCGGGCGGTTGAACACCGGGGAGCTGTTTTTT. Its protein product is CASRLGTSGRLNTGELFF.

The J gene is TRBJ1-1, the V gene TRBV28; D unresolved. The CDR3 covers 14 residues. V shed 7 bases and J shed 0 bases, with 12 bases lying between them. CDR1 MDHEN and CDR2 SYDVKM come from the germline V gene. CDR3 nucleotides: TGTGCCAGCACCGGGTACGGGGTGAACACTGAAGCTTTCTTT. Its protein product is CASTGYGVNTEAFF.

This clone was recorded only once. This chain joins TRBV9 and TRBJ2-3, with D possibly matching TRBD2 (5 bases). The CDR3 has 17 residues. The V and J ends lost 4 bases and 2 bases respectively, with 20 bases between them. Germline V gene lookup returns CDR1 SGDLS and CDR2 YYNGEE. The CDR3 reads CASSLPKGGQNTDTQYF. CDR3 nucleotides: TGTGCCAGCAGCCTTCCGAAAGGAGGCCAAAACACAGATACGCAGTATTTT. The full variable domain, its missing parts supplied by reference TRBV9 and TRBJ2-3, is DSGVTQTPKHLITATGQRVTLRCSPRSGDLSVYWYQQSLDQGLQFLIQYYNGEERAKGNILERFSAQQFPDLHSELNLSSLELGDSALYFCASSLPKGGQNTDTQYFGPGTRLTVL.

V usage is TRBV12-3 or TRBV12-4 and J usage is TRBJ1-1; D gene unclear. V dropped 2 bases and J dropped 1 base, with 2 bases sitting between them. This CDR3 contains 12 residues. The CDR3 region is CASSLQNTEAFF. The CDR3 coding sequence is TGTGCCAGCAGTTTACAGAACACTGAAGCTTTCTTT.

This clone appeared a few times. The rearrangement uses TRBV5-1 and TRBJ2-3; TRBD2 is a possible D gene (5 bases). The CDR3 runs 14 residues. Germline V gives CDR1 SGHRS, CDR2 YFSETQ. The ends were cut back, 1 base at V and 1 base at J, with 7 bases in the middle. In DNA form, the CDR3 reads TGCGCCAGCAGCTTGTCCGGGGGCACAGATACGCAGTATTTT. It codes for CASSLSGGTDTQYF.

This CDR3 reads CASSSRLAGGADTQYF. Here the CDR3 DNA reads TGTGCCAGCAGCTCTCGACTAGCGGGAGGGGCAGATACGCAGTATTTT. The V gene is TRBV7-2, the J gene TRBJ2-3; 14 bases agree with TRBD2. The J segment lost 4 bases and the V segment lost 4 bases, leaving 4 bases of the junction unmatched. Germline loops: CDR1 SGHTA, CDR2 FQGNSA. This CDR3 comprises 16 residues.